One T cell receptor (beta chain) is described in this entry. Its antigen remains unidentified. The sample is drawn from a study of cytomegalovirus exposure and HLA in healthy donors. The study's findings and limits: The study put some 150 TCR beta chains on its list as cytomegalovirus-associated.

Primers for the PCR totalled 60 Vbeta and 13 Jbeta. Under the authors' procedure: Approximately 9.9 million shared chains were among the about 80 million unique TCR beta chains that a later analysis counted. Measured with immunoSEQ multiplex PCR; TCRdb has only the in-frame clones, and not every one. V and J calls and clone size come straight from that table; D and trimming were deduced from the DNA. Here the sample table reports 150,000 or so clones. The CDR3 consists of 14 residues. With 7 bases clipped from V and 2 bases from J, the junction kept 8 bases outside the gene matches. Germline V CDR1 and CDR2: MDHEN, SYDVKM.

This clonotype was sampled from a man aged 25-40 years in good health and CMV-seronegative. Sample: PBMCs. The V gene is TRBV28, the J gene TRBJ2-7, with 7 nucleotides matching TRBD1. The CDR3 loop reads CASTKGQPAYEQYF. DNA for the CDR3: TGTGCCAGCACCAAGGGACAGCCAGCCTACGAGCAGTACTTC.